This section outlines one T cell receptor beta chain sequence together with its context. Its target is unknown. The data stem from a study of T cell responses to AZD1222 COVID-19 vaccine. Study background: Some second doses came at about 4 weeks and others at about 12 weeks; these were pooled. General study results and limits: Elevations in Spike-specific TCR breadth and depth followed administration of two AZD1222 doses. Clonal diversity may have been underestimated in mostly white British donors. Across spike, vaccine-associated CD4 TCRs were found, dominant at 160-218 and 743-854.

Per germline, CDR1 GTSNPN and CDR2 SVGIG (reference sequence). The CDR3 runs to 13 residues. Trimming stripped 0 bases from V and 5 bases from J, with 10 bases between. The assay was immunoSEQ multiplex PCR, and TCRdb's table has in-frame clones only and misses some. The table includes more than 100,000 clones, roughly nine tenths detected once. The receptor was isolated from an adult in good health. The sample was peripheral blood, taken on day 0 of AZD1222 vaccination. The chain couples TRBV30 to TRBJ1-2; D gene ambiguous. CDR3 sequence (DNA): TGTGCCTGGAGTGTACAGATCCTGTATGGCTACACCTTC. Residues: CAWSVQILYGYTF.